A selection of T cell receptor beta chains follows, all from one sample in a study of blood T cell repertoires in COVID-19. The table came from immunoSEQ multiplex PCR; TCRdb's copy has only in-frame clones and leaves some out. The sample lists roughly 190,000 clones; about 88% were seen once. Sequencing used peripheral blood. All receptors come from a man aged 40-55 years with active or convalescent COVID-19. The CDR3 runs from the conserved cysteine through the conserved F or W. A D gene is named only where the DNA matches it firmly. Clone size is stated in some rows and not others, as once, few, many or a class when expanded.

J gene | clone size | V gene | D gene | CDR3 DNA | CDR3 protein
TRBJ2-5 | . | TRBV4-3 | TRBD2 | TGCGCCAGCAGCATTGGGGGGGGTGCCAGTGGGGTTGAGACCCAGTACTTC | CASSIGGGASGVETQYF
TRBJ1-2 | . | TRBV28 | . | TGTGCCAGCAGTTTGGGCGGGGCGCAGTACTATGGCTACACCTTC | CASSLGGAQYYGYTF
TRBJ1-1 | few | TRBV3-1/TRBV3-2 | . | TGTGCCAGCAGCCAAGATGGACACAGGAACACTGAAGCTTTCTTT | CASSQDGHRNTEAFF
TRBJ2-3 | . | TRBV9 | . | TGTGCCAGCAGCGTAGAAGCAGGTGCTAGCACAGATACGCAGTATTTT | CASSVEAGASTDTQYF
TRBJ2-1 | few | TRBV7-9 | . | TGTGCCAGCAGCTTAGCACCGGGCAATGAGCAGTTCTTC | CASSLAPGNEQFF
TRBJ2-7 | . | TRBV7-9 | TRBD2 | TGTGCCAGCACTACTAGCGGGGTCCCCTACGAGCAGTACTTC | CASTTSGVPYEQYF
TRBJ2-3 | once | TRBV4-3 | . | TGCGCCAGCAGCCAAGATACATCAACAGATACGCAGTATTTT | CASSQDTSTDTQYF
TRBJ1-3 | once | TRBV5-1 | . | TGCGCCAGCAGCTTGGGAGGGACTGGAAACACCATATATTTT | CASSLGGTGNTIYF
TRBJ1-5 | . | TRBV5-6 | . | TGTGCCAGCAGCGCTGGACAGTCTGTTCAGCCCCAGCATTTT | CASSAGQSVQPQHF
TRBJ2-3 | . | TRBV15 | . | TGTGCCACCAGCAGTAACAGGGTCGGCACAGATACGCAGTATTTT | CATSSNRVGTDTQYF
TRBJ2-3 | . | TRBV12-5 | . | TGTGCTAGTGGTTTGAGGAGTGGCACAGATACGCAGTATTTT | CASGLRSGTDTQYF
TRBJ1-5 | few | TRBV3-1/TRBV3-2 | TRBD1 | TGTGCCAGCAGGGGAGGGACAGGGGGTCAGCCCCAGCATTTT | CASRGGTGGQPQHF
TRBJ2-3 | . | TRBV29-1 | TRBD1 | TGCAGCGTTATGGACAGGGGGCAATCGCAGTATTTT | CSVMDRGQSQYF
TRBJ1-1 | . | TRBV6-5 | . | TGTGCCAGCAGTTATGGTTCGGGTGGCACTGAAGCTTTCTTT | CASSYGSGGTEAFF
TRBJ1-3 | once | TRBV5-1 | TRBD1 | TGCGCCAGCAGCTTGACCTGGGGGACAGGTGGAAACACCATATATTTT | CASSLTWGTGGNTIYF
TRBJ1-1 | . | TRBV7-2 | . | TGTGCCAGCAGCCAACAGGGCATCCGCGAAGCTTTCTTT | CASSQQGIREAFF
TRBJ1-4 | . | TRBV4-1 | TRBD1 | TGCGCCAGCAGCCAGGGACAGGGGGGGAATGAAAAACTGTTTTTT | CASSQGQGGNEKLFF
TRBJ1-6 | . | TRBV6-5 | TRBD1 | TGTGCCAGCAGTTACTCGACAGGGGGAGGATCACCCCTCCACTTT | CASSYSTGGGSPLHF
TRBJ1-1 | . | TRBV5-1 | . | TGCGCCAGCAGCAAAGAGGGGGTTCTTGACACTGAAGCTTTCTTT | CASSKEGVLDTEAFF
TRBJ1-1 | . | TRBV19 | . | TGTGCCAGTAGTAGGCCGGGGAACACTGAAGCTTTCTTT | CASSRPGNTEAFF
TRBJ1-1 | . | TRBV27 | TRBD1 | TGTGCCAGCAGTCAGGGGGACACTGAAGCTTTCTTT | CASSQGDTEAFF
TRBJ1-5 | . | TRBV29-1 | . | TGCAGCGTTGACGACGGTCGGGGGATGCCCCAGCATTTT | CSVDDGRGMPQHF
TRBJ1-3 | . | TRBV6-1 | . | TGTGCCAGCAGTGAGCGGCGGGGGTCGGGAAACACCATATATTTT | CASSERRGSGNTIYF
TRBJ1-2 | . | TRBV9 | TRBD1 | TGTGCCAGCAGCGCAGATCCACAGGGGTTTTTTGATGGCTACACCTTC | CASSADPQGFFDGYTF